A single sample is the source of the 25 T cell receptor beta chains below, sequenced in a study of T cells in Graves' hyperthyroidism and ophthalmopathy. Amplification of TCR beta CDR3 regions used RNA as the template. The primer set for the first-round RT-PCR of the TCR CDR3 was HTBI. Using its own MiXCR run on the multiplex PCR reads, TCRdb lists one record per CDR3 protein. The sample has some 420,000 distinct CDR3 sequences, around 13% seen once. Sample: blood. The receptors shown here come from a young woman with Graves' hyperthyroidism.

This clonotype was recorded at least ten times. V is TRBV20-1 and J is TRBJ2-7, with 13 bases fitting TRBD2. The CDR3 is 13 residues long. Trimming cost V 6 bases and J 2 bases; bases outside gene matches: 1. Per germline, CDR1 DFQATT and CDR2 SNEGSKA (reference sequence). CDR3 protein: CSAGLAGAYEQYF. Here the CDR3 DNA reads TGCAGTGCCGGACTAGCGGGGGCCTACGAGCAGTACTTC.

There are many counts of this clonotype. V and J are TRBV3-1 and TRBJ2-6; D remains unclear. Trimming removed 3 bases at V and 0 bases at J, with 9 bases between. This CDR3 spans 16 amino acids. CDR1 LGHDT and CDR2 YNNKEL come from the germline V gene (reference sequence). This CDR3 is CASSHGHFSGANVLTF. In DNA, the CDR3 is TGTGCCAGCAGCCATGGCCACTTCTCTGGGGCCAACGTCCTGACTTTC.

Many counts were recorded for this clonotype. As DNA, the CDR3 is TGTGCCAGCAGGGGGGGGTTGAAGGATCAGCCCCAGCATTTT. Protein: CASRGGLKDQPQHF. The genes are TRBV28 and TRBJ1-5; tentatively, D is TRBD1 (5 bases). CDR1 and CDR2 from the germline V gene are MDHEN and SYDVKM. With 6 bases removed from V and 5 bases from J, the gap between germline ends came to 14 bases. The CDR3 covers 14 residues.

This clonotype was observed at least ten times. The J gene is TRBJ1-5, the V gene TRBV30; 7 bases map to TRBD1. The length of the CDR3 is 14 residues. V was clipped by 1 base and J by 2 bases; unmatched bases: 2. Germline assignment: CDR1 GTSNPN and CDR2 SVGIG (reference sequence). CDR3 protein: CAWSAQGGNQPQHF. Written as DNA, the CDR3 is TGTGCCTGGAGTGCCCAGGGGGGCAATCAGCCCCAGCATTTT.

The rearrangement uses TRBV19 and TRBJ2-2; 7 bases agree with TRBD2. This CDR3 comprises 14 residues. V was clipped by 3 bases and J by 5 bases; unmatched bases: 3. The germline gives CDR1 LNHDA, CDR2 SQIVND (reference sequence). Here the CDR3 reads CASSIGGGTGELFF. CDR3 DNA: TGTGCCAGTAGTATTGGGGGGGGGACCGGGGAGCTGTTTTTT.

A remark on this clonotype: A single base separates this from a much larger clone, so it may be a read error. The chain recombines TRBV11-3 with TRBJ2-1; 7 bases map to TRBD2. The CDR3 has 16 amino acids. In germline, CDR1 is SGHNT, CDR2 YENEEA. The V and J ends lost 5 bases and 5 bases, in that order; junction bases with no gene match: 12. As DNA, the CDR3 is TGTGCCAGCAGCCGAGGACGGCGGCGGGAGCACAATGAGCAGTTCTTC. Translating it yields CASSRGRRREHNEQFF. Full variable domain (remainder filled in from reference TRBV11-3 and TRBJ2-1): EAGVVQSPRYKIIEKKQPVAFWCNPISGHNTLYWYLQNLGQGPELLIRYENEEAVDDSQLPKDRFSAERLKGVDSTLKIQPAELGDSAVYLCASSRGRRREHNEQFFGPGTRLTVL.

The CDR3 sequence: CASSFVGGGTDTQYF. Here the CDR3 DNA reads TGTGCCAGCAGCTTTGTAGGGGGAGGCACAGATACGCAGTATTTT. This chain uses TRBV5-6 with TRBJ2-3; tentatively, D is TRBD1 (6 bases). The CDR3 totals 15 residues. Looked up from germline, CDR1 is SGHDT and CDR2 is YYEEEE. Trimming pared 2 bases from V and 1 base from J, leaving 11 bases between.

CDR3 residues: CASSSGTSGSRYQETQYF. Here the CDR3 DNA reads TGTGCCAGCAGTTCTGGGACTAGCGGGAGTCGGTATCAAGAGACCCAGTACTTC. This rearrangement joins TRBV28 to TRBJ2-5; 14 bases align to TRBD2. Germline CDR1 and CDR2: MDHEN and SYDVKM. The CDR3 runs to 18 residues. With 4 bases clipped from V and 2 bases from J, the junction kept 9 bases outside the gene matches.

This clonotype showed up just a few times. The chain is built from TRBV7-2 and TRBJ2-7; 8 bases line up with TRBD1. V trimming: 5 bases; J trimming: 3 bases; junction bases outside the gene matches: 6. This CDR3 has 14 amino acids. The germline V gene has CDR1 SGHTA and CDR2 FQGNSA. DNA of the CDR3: TGTGCCAGCAGCCTGCTGGACAGGGACTACGAGCAGTACTTC. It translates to CASSLLDRDYEQYF. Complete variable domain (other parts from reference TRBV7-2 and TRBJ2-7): GAGVSQSPSNKVTEKGKDVELRCDPISGHTALYWYRQSLGQGLEFLIYFQGNSAPDKSGLPSDRFSAERTGGSVSTLTIQRTQQEDSAVYLCASSLLDRDYEQYFGPGTRLTVT.

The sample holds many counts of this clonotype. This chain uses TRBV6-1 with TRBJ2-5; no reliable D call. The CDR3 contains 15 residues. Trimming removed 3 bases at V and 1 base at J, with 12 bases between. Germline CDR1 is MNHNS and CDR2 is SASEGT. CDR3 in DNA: TGTGCCAGCAGTGAGTTGTCAGGAACCCAAGAGACCCAGTACTTC. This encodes CASSELSGTQETQYF.

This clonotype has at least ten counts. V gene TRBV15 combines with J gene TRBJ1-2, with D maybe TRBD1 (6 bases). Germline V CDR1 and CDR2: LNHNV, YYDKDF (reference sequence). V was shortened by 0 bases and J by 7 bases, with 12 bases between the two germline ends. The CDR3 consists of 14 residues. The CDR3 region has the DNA TGTGCCACCAGCAGAGATGAGGAGGGGGTTGGCTACACCTTC. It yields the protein CATSRDEEGVGYTF.

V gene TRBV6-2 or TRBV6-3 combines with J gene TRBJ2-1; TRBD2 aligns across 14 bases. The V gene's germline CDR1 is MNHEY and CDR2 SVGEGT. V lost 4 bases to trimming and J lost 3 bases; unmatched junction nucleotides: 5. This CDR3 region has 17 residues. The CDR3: CASSSRGLAGDYNEQFF. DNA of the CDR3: TGTGCCAGCAGTTCCCGGGGACTAGCGGGGGACTACAATGAGCAGTTCTTC.

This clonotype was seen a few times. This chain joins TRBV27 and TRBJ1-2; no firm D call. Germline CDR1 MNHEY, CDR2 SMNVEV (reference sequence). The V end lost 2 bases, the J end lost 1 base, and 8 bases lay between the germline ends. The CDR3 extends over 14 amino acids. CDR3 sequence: CASSLRSFNYGYTF. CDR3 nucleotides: TGTGCCAGCAGTTTAAGGAGCTTTAACTATGGCTACACCTTC.

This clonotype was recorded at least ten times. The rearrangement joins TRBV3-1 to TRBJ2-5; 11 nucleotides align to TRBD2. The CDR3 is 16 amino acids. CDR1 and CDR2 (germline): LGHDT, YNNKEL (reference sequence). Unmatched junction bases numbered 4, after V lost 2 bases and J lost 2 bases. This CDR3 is CASSQRTSGGQETQYF. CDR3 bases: TGTGCCAGCAGCCAACGCACTAGCGGGGGACAAGAGACCCAGTACTTC.

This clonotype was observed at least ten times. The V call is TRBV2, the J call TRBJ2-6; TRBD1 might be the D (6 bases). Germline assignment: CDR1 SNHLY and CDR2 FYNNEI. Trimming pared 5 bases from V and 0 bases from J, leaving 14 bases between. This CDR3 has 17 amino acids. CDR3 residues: CASSKTGPSSGANVLTF. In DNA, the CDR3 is TGTGCCAGCAGTAAGACAGGCCCGAGCTCTGGGGCCAACGTCCTGACTTTC.

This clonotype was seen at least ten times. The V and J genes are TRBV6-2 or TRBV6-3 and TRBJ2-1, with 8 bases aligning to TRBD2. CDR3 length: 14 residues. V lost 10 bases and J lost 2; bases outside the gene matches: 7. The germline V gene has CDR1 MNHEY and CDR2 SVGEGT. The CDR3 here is CATDSGMTYNEQFF. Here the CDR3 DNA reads TGTGCCACCGATAGCGGGATGACCTACAATGAGCAGTTCTTC.

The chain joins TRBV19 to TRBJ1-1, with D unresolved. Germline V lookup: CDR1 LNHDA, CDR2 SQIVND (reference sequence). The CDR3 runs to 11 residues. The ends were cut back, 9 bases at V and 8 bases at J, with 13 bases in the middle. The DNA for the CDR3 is TGTGCCAGCCAGGACGGAATCGAAGCTTTCTTT. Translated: CASQDGIEAFF.

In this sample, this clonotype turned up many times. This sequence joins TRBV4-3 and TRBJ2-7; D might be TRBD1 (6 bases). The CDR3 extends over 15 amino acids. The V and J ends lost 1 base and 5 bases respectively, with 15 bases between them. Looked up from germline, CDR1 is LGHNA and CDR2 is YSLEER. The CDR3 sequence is CASSQAPVDSDEQYF. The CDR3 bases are TGCGCCAGCAGCCAAGCCCCAGTGGACAGCGACGAGCAGTACTTC.

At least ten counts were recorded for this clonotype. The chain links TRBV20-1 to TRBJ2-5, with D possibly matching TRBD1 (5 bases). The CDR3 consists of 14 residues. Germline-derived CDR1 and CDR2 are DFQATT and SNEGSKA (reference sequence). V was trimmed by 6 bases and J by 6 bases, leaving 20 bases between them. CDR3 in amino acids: CSAPVQGISKTQYF. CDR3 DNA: TGCAGTGCCCCCGTCCAGGGAATTTCCAAGACCCAGTACTTC.

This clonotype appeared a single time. The CDR3 nucleotides are TGCAGCGTTGAGGTTGGGACAGGGGAAAACATTCAGTACTTC. Its translation: CSVEVGTGENIQYF. The chain combines TRBV29-1 with TRBJ2-4; 10 bases fit TRBD1. The length of the CDR3 is 14 residues. Germline lookup yields CDR1 SQVTM and CDR2 ANQGSEA. V shed 3 bases and J 5 bases; nucleotides not matched to a gene: 4.

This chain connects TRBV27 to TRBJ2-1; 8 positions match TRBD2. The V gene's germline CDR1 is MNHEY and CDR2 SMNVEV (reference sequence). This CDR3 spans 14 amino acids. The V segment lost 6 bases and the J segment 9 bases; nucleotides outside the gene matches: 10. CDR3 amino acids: CASRHKREWGEQFF. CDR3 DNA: TGTGCCAGCAGACATAAGCGGGAGTGGGGTGAGCAGTTCTTC.

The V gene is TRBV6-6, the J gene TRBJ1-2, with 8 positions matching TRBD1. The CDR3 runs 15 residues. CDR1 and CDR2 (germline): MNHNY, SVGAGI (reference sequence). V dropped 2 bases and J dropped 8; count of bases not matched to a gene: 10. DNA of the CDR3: TGTGCCAGCAGTTACGGAACAGGGGGTATGAGAGGCTACACCTTC. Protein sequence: CASSYGTGGMRGYTF.

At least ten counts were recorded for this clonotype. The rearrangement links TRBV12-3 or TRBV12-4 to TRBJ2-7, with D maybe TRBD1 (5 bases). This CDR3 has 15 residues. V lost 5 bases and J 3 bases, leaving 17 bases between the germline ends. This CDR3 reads CASSSNQGFGYEQYF. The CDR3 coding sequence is TGTGCCAGCAGTAGCAACCAGGGTTTTGGCTACGAGCAGTACTTC.

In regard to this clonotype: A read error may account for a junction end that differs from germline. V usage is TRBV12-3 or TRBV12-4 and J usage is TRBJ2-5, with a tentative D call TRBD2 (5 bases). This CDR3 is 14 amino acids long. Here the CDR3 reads CASSLNHNSDGKNF. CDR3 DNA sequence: TGTGCCAGCAGTCTCAACCACAATAGCGACGGAAAGAACTTC.

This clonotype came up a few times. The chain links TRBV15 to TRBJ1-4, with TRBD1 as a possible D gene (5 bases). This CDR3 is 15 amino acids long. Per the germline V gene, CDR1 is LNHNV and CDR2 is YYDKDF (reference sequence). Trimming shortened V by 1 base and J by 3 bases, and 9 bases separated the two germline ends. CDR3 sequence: CATSRGGSANEKLFF. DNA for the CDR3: TGTGCCACCAGCAGAGGGGGGTCAGCTAATGAAAAACTGTTTTTT.